Given below is one TCR beta chain in context. This sample is drawn from a study of blood T cell repertoires in COVID-19. Overall study: The analysed material was cDNA or gDNA that came from T cells, B-cell-depleted T cells, or PBMCs.

There are 14 residues in the CDR3. CDR1 and CDR2 (germline): MNHNY, SVGAGI (reference sequence). Trimming removed 5 bases from V and 5 bases from J; junction bases left unmatched: 6. The method was immunoSEQ multiplex PCR; TCRdb's version includes in-frame clones alone and lacks a portion of them. Of 39,000 or so clones listed, roughly 80% are singletons. Sequenced sample: peripheral blood. This clonotype was sampled from a man aged 55 to 70 in a cohort sampled during active COVID-19. The chain uses TRBV6-6 and TRBJ2-1; TRBD2 agrees at 7 bases. CDR3 in amino acids: CASSPAGSNNEQFF. The CDR3 bases are TGTGCCAGCAGTCCAGCGGGGTCTAACAATGAGCAGTTCTTC.